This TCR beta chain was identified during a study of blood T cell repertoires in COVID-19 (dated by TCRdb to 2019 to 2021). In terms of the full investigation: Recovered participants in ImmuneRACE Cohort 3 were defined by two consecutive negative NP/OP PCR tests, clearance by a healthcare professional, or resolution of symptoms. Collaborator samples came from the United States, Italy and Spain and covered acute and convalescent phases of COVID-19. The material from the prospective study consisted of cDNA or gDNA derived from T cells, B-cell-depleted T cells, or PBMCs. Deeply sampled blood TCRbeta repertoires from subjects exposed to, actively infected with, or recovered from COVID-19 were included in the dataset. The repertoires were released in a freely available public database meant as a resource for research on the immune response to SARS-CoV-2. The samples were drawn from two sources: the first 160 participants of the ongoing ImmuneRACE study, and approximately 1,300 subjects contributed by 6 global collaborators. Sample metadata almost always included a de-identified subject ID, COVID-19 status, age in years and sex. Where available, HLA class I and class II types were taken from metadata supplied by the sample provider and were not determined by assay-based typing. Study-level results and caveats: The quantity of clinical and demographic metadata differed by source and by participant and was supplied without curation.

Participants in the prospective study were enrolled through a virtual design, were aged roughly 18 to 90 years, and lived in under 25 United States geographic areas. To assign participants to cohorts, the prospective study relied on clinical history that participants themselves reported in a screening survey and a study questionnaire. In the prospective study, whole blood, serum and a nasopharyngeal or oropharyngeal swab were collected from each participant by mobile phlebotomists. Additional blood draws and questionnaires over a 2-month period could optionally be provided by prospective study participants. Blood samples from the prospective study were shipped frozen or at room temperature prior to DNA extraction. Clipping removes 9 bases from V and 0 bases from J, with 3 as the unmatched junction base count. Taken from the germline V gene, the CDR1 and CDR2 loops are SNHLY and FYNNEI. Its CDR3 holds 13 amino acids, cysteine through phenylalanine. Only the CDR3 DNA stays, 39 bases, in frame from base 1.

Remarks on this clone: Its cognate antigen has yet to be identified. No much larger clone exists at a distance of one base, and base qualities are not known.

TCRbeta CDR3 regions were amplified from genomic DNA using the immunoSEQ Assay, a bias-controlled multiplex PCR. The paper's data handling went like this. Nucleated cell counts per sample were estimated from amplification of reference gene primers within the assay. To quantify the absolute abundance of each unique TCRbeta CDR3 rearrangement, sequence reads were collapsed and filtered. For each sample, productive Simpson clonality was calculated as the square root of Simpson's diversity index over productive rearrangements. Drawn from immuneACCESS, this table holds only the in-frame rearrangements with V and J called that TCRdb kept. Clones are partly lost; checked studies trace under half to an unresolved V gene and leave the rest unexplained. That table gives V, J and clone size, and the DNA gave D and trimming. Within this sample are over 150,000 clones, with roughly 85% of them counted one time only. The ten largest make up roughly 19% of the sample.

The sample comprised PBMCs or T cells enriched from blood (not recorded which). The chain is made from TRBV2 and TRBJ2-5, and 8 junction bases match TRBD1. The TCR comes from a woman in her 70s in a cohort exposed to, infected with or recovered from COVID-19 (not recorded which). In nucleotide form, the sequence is TGTGCCAGTAGACAGGGGTACCAAGAGACCCAGTACTTC. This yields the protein CASRQGYQETQYF. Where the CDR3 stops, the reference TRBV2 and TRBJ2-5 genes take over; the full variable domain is EPEVTQTPSHQVTQMGQEVILRCVPISNHLYFYWYRQILGQKVEFLVSFYNNEISEKSEIFDDQFSVERPDGSNFTLKIRSTKLEDSAMYFCASRQGYQETQYFGPGTRLLVL.